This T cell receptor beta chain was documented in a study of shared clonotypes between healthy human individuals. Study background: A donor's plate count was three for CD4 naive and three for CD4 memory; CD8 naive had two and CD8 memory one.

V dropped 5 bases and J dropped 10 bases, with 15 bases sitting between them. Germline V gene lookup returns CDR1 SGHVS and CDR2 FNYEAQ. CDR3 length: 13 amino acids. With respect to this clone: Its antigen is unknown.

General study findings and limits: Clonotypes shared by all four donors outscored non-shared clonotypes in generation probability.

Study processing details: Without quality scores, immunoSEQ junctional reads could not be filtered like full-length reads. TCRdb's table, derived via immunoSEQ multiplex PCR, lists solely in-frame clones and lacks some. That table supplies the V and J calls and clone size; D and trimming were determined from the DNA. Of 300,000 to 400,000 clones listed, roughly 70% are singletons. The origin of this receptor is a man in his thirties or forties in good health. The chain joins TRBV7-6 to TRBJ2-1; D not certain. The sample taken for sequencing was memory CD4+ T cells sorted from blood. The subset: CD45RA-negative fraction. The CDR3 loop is CASSPGPSREQFF. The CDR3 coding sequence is TGTGCCAGCAGCCCCGGACCCTCTAGAGAGCAGTTCTTC.